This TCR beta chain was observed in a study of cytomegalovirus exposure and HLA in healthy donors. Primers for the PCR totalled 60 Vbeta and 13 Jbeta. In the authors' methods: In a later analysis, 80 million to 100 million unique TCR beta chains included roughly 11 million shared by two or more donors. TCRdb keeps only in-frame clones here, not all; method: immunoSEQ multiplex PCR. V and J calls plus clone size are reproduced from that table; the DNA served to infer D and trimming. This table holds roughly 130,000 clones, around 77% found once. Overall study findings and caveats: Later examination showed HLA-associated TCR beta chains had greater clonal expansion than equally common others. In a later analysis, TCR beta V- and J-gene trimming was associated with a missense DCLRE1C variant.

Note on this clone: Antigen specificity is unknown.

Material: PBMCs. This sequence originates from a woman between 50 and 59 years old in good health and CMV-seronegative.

The chain's CDR3 is CAIRGTSGGQETQYF. The CDR3 nucleotides are TGTGCCATCAGGGGGACTAGCGGGGGCCAAGAGACCCAGTACTTC. This chain uses TRBV10-3 with TRBJ2-5; 14 positions agree with TRBD2. CDR1 ENHRY and CDR2 SYGVKD come from the germline V gene. This CDR3 has 15 amino acids. V was pared by 6 bases and J by 1 base, with 1 base of the junction left unmatched.